The 11 T cell receptor beta chains below come from one sample, sequenced in a study of T cells in Graves' hyperthyroidism and ophthalmopathy. What was amplified from RNA transcripts were TCR beta CDR3 regions. Using the HTBI primer set, a first-round RT-PCR was run on the TCR CDR3. TCRdb redid the calling of the multiplex PCR reads with MiXCR, one entry per CDR3 protein. Of about 660,000 distinct CDR3 sequences in the sample, about 45% are singletons; the top ten hold approximately 6.8%. The sequenced material came from peripheral blood or thyroid tissue (not recorded which). These receptors were obtained from an adult man with Graves' disease, either hyperthyroidism or ophthalmopathy (not recorded which).

At least ten counts were recorded for this clonotype. This sequence joins TRBV7-2 and TRBJ2-5, with 11 positions matching TRBD2. V trimming: 5 bases; J trimming: 2 bases; junction bases outside the gene matches: 7. The CDR3 totals 16 residues. The germline CDR1 and CDR2 sequences are SGHTA and FQGNSA. CDR3: CASSRGLAGQQETQYF. As DNA, the CDR3 is TGTGCCAGCAGCCGCGGACTAGCGGGTCAACAAGAGACCCAGTACTTC.

In its sample, this clonotype was seen a few times. The J gene is TRBJ2-7, the V gene TRBV20-1, with TRBD2 identical over 10 bases. The CDR3 runs to 14 residues. Germline-derived CDR1 and CDR2 are DFQATT and SNEGSKA (reference sequence). The V gene end was trimmed by 2 bases and the J gene end by 4 bases; junction bases not matched to a gene: 5. CDR3 loop: CSARPGTSEYEQYF. CDR3 nucleotides: TGCAGTGCTAGACCCGGGACTAGCGAGTACGAGCAGTACTTC.

There are many counts of this clonotype. The chain uses TRBV7-8 and TRBJ2-7, with unresolved D. The CDR3 is made up of 11 amino acids. The V end lost 5 bases, the J end lost 3 bases, and 5 bases lay between the germline ends. Germline CDR1 reads SGHVS; CDR2 reads FQNEAQ. This CDR3 reads CASSQRYEQYF. The CDR3 nucleotides are TGTGCCAGCAGCCAGCGCTACGAGCAGTACTTC.

CDR3 DNA: TGTGCCACCACAGGGTCCAATAGCAATCAGCCCCAGCATTTT. Its protein product is CATTGSNSNQPQHF. The chain joins TRBV12-3 or TRBV12-4 to TRBJ1-5; D perhaps matches TRBD1 (6 bases). This CDR3 region has 14 residues. V was trimmed by 10 bases and J by 0 bases, leaving 13 bases between them.

This clonotype was counted at least ten times. At one of its ends the junction is not consistent with the germline gene, which may arise from a read error. The chain recombines TRBV7-8 with TRBJ1-6; D perhaps matches TRBD1 (5 bases). The CDR3 is 15 amino acids. Looked up from germline, CDR1 is SGHVS and CDR2 is FQNEAQ. The CDR3 DNA is TGCGCCAGCAGTGAGGCGGGGGATGAGGATTCACCCCTCCACTTT. This sequence encodes CASSEAGDEDSPLHF.

Ten or more counts support this clonotype. The chain uses TRBV15 and TRBJ2-2; D is ambiguous. Trimming removed 1 base at V and 6 bases at J, with 12 bases between. The CDR3 is made up of 15 amino acids. The germline CDR1 and CDR2 sequences are LNHNV and YYDKDF (reference sequence). The CDR3: CATSRGAASAGELFF. Here the CDR3 DNA reads TGTGCCACCAGCAGAGGGGCAGCATCCGCCGGGGAGCTGTTTTTT.

This clonotype was observed many times. The gene calls are TRBV9 and TRBJ1-6; TRBD1 matches 11 bases. CDR1 and CDR2 (germline): SGDLS, YYNGEE. V shed 0 bases and J 5 bases; nucleotides not matched to a gene: 1. The CDR3 contains 16 residues. CDR3 nucleotides: TGTGCCAGCAGCGTAGGGACAGGGGGCAATAATTCACCCCTCCACTTT. Amino acid sequence: CASSVGTGGNNSPLHF.

A few counts support this clonotype. The chain has TRBV19 and TRBJ2-7, with a weak D call TRBD1 (5 bases). The CDR3 is made up of 13 amino acids. V gave up 6 bases and J gave up 3 bases, with 12 bases separating them. Germline V gene data show CDR1 as LNHDA and CDR2 as SQIVND (reference sequence). The CDR3 protein is CASSLTDRYEQYF. CDR3 DNA: TGTGCCAGTAGCCTGACAGATCGCTACGAGCAGTACTTC.

The chain is built from TRBV7-2 and TRBJ2-7; 9 nucleotides match TRBD1. This CDR3 is built from 15 residues. Germline V gene data show CDR1 as SGHTA and CDR2 as FQGNSA. J gave up 0 bases and V 3 bases, and 3 bases lay outside the gene matches. The CDR3 is CASSFRQGVSYEQYF. In DNA form, the CDR3 reads TGTGCCAGCAGCTTTCGACAGGGGGTCTCCTACGAGCAGTACTTC.

The chain joins TRBV6-2 or TRBV6-3 to TRBJ2-6; D perhaps matches TRBD1 (6 bases). CDR1 is MNHEY and CDR2 is SVGEGT in the germline V gene. Trimming took off 2 bases at V and 4 bases at J, with 12 bases between the two ends. CDR3 size: 16 residues. The CDR3 loop is CASSYGNRVGANVLTF. The CDR3 coding sequence is TGTGCCAGCAGTTACGGAAACAGGGTCGGGGCCAACGTCCTGACTTTC.

This chain links TRBV25-1 with TRBJ1-6; 10 bases match TRBD1. CDR3 length: 14 amino acids. The germline gives CDR1 MGHDK, CDR2 SYGVNS. V was pared by 8 bases and J by 7 bases, with 5 bases of the junction left unmatched. The CDR3: CASAPGQGNSPLHF. CDR3 DNA sequence: TGTGCCAGCGCTCCGGGACAGGGGAATTCACCCCTCCACTTT.